This is a list of T cell receptor beta chains from one sample in a study of shared clonotypes between healthy human individuals. Clones were sequenced by immunoSEQ multiplex PCR, and TCRdb holds only the in-frame ones, with some missing. Of millions of clones in the sample, approximately 90% were seen once. Sequencing was carried out using naive CD4+ T cells sorted from blood. The source of these receptors is a man younger than 35 in good health. Each CDR3 is given with its conserved first and last residue. Each record gives: clone size, D gene, V gene, J gene, CDR3 protein, CDR3 DNA. A D gene is named only where the DNA matches it firmly. Size is stated for part of the rows, as once, few or many counts, or as a class when the clone is expanded.

few	-	TRBV5-1	TRBJ1-1	CASSLEANTEAFF	TGCGCCAGCAGCTTGGAAGCGAACACTGAAGCTTTCTTT
-	-	TRBV7-9	TRBJ2-2	CASSSKQRTGTGELFF	TGTGCCAGCAGCTCTAAACAACGAACGGGGACCGGGGAGCTGTTTTTT
-	-	TRBV7-9	TRBJ2-2	CASSPRGDRAGVNTGELFF	TGTGCCAGCAGCCCCAGGGGAGATCGGGCAGGGGTGAACACCGGGGAGCTGTTTTTT
-	TRBD2	TRBV7-8	TRBJ2-7	CASSINAGTSGGEQYF	TGTGCCAGCAGCATAAATGCCGGGACTAGCGGAGGCGAGCAGTACTTC
-	-	TRBV5-4	TRBJ2-1	CASVGKGGDHNEQFF	TGTGCCAGCGTGGGAAAAGGGGGTGACCACAATGAGCAGTTCTTC
-	-	TRBV10-1	TRBJ2-7	CASSASGTSYEQYF	TGCGCCAGCAGTGCCTCAGGGACCTCCTACGAGCAGTACTTC
-	-	TRBV4-1	TRBJ2-1	CASSQGRGSSYNEQFF	TGCGCCAGCAGCCAAGGACGCGGGTCCTCCTACAATGAGCAGTTCTTC
-	-	TRBV5-1	TRBJ2-5	CASRSGGQETQYF	TGCGCCAGCAGGTCTGGGGGCCAAGAGACCCAGTACTTC
-	-	TRBV7-8	TRBJ1-1	CASSLDAEAFF	TGTGCCAGCAGCTTGGACGCTGAAGCTTTCTTT
-	TRBD1	TRBV10-3	TRBJ2-3	CAISEGDRGTDTQYF	TGTGCCATCAGTGAGGGGGACAGGGGCACAGATACGCAGTATTTT
-	-	TRBV25-1	TRBJ1-2	CASSDGSLGDYGYTF	TGTGCCAGCAGTGATGGGTCCTTGGGGGACTATGGCTACACCTTC
-	TRBD1	TRBV11-3	TRBJ2-7	CASSPRTGAYEQYF	TGTGCCAGCAGCCCTAGGACAGGCGCCTACGAGCAGTACTTC
-	-	TRBV11-2	TRBJ1-2	CASSLVGRGGYGYTF	TGTGCCAGCAGCTTAGTAGGCAGGGGTGGCTATGGCTACACCTTC
-	TRBD1	TRBV10-2	TRBJ2-3	CASRRGTGTDTQYF	TGCGCCAGCAGACGGGGGACAGGGACAGATACGCAGTATTTT
-	-	TRBV11-3	TRBJ1-2	CASSPKNPGRQANYGYTF	TGTGCCAGCAGCCCAAAAAACCCGGGACGGCAAGCTAACTATGGCTACACCTTC
-	TRBD1	TRBV6-5	TRBJ1-2	CASSYTGQGGGYTF	TGTGCCAGCAGTTACACGGGACAGGGAGGTGGCTACACCTTC
once	TRBD1	TRBV28	TRBJ2-7	CASSLTGVSYEQYF	TGTGCCAGCAGTTTAACAGGGGTCTCCTACGAGCAGTACTTC
-	TRBD1	TRBV5-1	TRBJ1-2	CASSLDRGTGGYTF	TGCGCCAGCAGCCTGGACAGGGGAACCGGTGGCTACACCTTC
-	TRBD1	TRBV18	TRBJ1-1	CASSSSGTGNTEAFF	TGTGCCAGCTCATCCTCCGGGACAGGGAATACTGAAGCTTTCTTT
-	TRBD1	TRBV5-1	TRBJ2-4	CASSAGTGIAKNIQYF	TGCGCCAGCAGCGCCGGGACAGGGATAGCCAAAAACATTCAGTACTTC
once	-	TRBV15	TRBJ2-7	CATSRYGSSYEQYF	TGTGCCACCAGCAGGTACGGGAGCTCCTACGAGCAGTACTTC
-	TRBD1	TRBV7-9	TRBJ2-2	CASSLPRTGGAHDNGELFF	TGTGCCAGCAGCTTACCTAGGACAGGGGGCGCCCATGATAACGGGGAGCTGTTTTTT
-	TRBD2	TRBV18	TRBJ2-3	CASSRLAPTDTQYF	TGTGCCAGCTCAAGACTAGCACCCACAGATACGCAGTATTTT
-	TRBD1	TRBV29-1	TRBJ2-7	CSAGGQGILEQYF	TGCAGCGCAGGGGGACAGGGTATACTAGAGCAGTACTTC
few	TRBD1	TRBV4-3	TRBJ1-5	CASSQGTGFNQPQHF	TGCGCCAGCAGCCAAGGGACAGGGTTTAATCAGCCCCAGCATTTT
-	-	TRBV2	TRBJ1-4	CASSDRRRTNEKLFF	TGTGCCAGCAGTGACCGCAGAAGAACTAATGAAAAACTGTTTTTT
-	-	TRBV9	TRBJ1-2	CASSPGGPTGGYTF	TGTGCCAGCAGCCCGGGAGGGCCCACGGGGGGCTACACCTTC
-	TRBD1	TRBV6-5	TRBJ1-1	CASSYQQGGTEAFF	TGTGCCAGCAGTTACCAACAGGGGGGAACTGAAGCTTTCTTT
-	-	TRBV5-1	TRBJ1-2	CASSPRVEGDYGYTF	TGCGCCAGCAGCCCGCGGGTCGAGGGGGACTATGGCTACACCTTC
-	TRBD1	TRBV19	TRBJ1-6	CASSRTGVGNSPLHF	TGTGCCAGTAGTCGGACAGGGGTTGGTAATTCACCCCTCCACTTT
-	TRBD2	TRBV28	TRBJ2-7	CASMTSGGRYEQYF	TGTGCCAGCATGACTAGCGGGGGTCGGTACGAGCAGTACTTC
-	-	TRBV4-3	TRBJ1-2	CASRKTTASYGYTF	TGCGCCAGCAGGAAAACGACAGCATCCTATGGCTACACCTTC
-	TRBD1	TRBV7-2	TRBJ2-3	CASSRASGTGGFTQYF	TGTGCCAGCAGCAGAGCCTCCGGGACAGGGGGCTTTACGCAGTATTTT
-	TRBD2	TRBV5-1	TRBJ2-1	CASSLASGGNNEQFF	TGCGCCAGCAGCTTAGCCAGCGGGGGTAACAATGAGCAGTTCTTC
-	-	TRBV4-3	TRBJ2-5	CASSQASLGEETQYF	TGCGCCAGCAGCCAAGCCAGTCTGGGGGAAGAGACCCAGTACTTC
-	-	TRBV9	TRBJ2-2	CASSVSSTGELFF	TGTGCCAGCAGCGTATCGTCCACCGGGGAGCTGTTTTTT
few	TRBD1	TRBV4-2	TRBJ2-7	CASSQDWTGSLYEQYF	TGTGCCAGCAGCCAAGATTGGACAGGGAGTCTGTACGAGCAGTACTTC
-	-	TRBV6-5	TRBJ2-7	CASSYSKGSYEQYF	TGTGCCAGCAGTTATTCGAAGGGCTCCTACGAGCAGTACTTC
-	-	TRBV5-1	TRBJ2-5	CASSPGLTSPETQYF	TGCGCCAGCAGCCCAGGCCTTACTAGCCCAGAGACCCAGTACTTC
-	-	TRBV6-5	TRBJ1-3	CASRRSGVPGNTIYF	TGTGCCAGCAGGCGTAGTGGGGTCCCTGGAAACACCATATATTTT